What follows describes a single T cell receptor beta chain. Its antigen is currently unknown. The same CDR3 is also encoded by other DNA sequences in this sample. The length of the CDR3 is 15 residues. V lost 0 bases and J 0 bases, leaving 4 bases between the germline ends. Germline V gene lookup returns CDR1 SGDLS and CDR2 YYNGEE. The PCR employed 60 Vbeta primers together with 13 Jbeta primers. Assay: immunoSEQ multiplex PCR; the TCRdb copy retains only in-frame clones and omits some. This sample has over 110,000 clones; 60% to 80% occur once, and the top ten carry around 1%. The sample is drawn from a study of cytomegalovirus exposure and HLA in healthy donors. Study observations and caveats: Listed as cytomegalovirus-associated were 150 to 200 TCR beta chains. Apart from CMV serostatus, no immune exposure information was available. Follow-up analysis later connected one missense variant in DCLRE1C with trimming of TCR beta V- and J-genes. Among the most significant clusters, several appeared linked to common viral pathogens in a later analysis.

The rearrangement joins TRBV9 to TRBJ1-6; D is uncertain. Input material: PBMCs. This TCR derives from a man between 18 and 29 years old in good health and CMV-seronegative. In DNA, the CDR3 is TGTGCCAGCAGCGTAGGTAGCTCCTATAATTCACCCCTCCACTTT. It specifies CASSVGSSYNSPLHF.